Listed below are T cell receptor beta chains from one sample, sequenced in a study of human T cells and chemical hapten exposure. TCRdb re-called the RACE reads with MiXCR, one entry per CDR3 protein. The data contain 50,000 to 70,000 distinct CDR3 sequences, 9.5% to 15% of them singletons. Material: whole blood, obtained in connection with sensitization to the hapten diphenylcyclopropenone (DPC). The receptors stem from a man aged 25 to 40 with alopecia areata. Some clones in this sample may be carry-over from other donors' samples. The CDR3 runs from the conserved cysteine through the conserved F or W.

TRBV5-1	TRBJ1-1	CASSLQGNTEAFF
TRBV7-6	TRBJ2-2	CASSLQGAVTGELFF
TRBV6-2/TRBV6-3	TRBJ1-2	CASSYAGVRGYTF
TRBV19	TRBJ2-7	CASSIDRIKRTEVSFYEQYF
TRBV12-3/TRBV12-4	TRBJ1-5	CASSFDRDQPQHF
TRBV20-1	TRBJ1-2	CSATYRDYGYTF
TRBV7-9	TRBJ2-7	CASSSGTGPYEQYF
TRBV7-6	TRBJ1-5	CASSLGGAGNQPQHF
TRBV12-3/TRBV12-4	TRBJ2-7	CASSPTPYYEQYF
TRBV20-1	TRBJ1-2	CSARAPSNYGYTF
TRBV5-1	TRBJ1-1	CASSFGSGSPTEAFF
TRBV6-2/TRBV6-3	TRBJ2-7	CASSGGSTYEQYF
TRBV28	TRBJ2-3	CASSWTDTQYF
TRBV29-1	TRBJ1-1	CSVDRSNEAAFF
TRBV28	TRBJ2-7	CASSLSGTGVYEQYF